This TCR beta chain was observed in a study of shared clonotypes between healthy human individuals. Sequencing was performed with immunoSEQ multiplex PCR; in TCRdb, only in-frame clones are kept and a portion is missing. This table holds some 1,100,000 clones, about 80% found once. Study-wide results and limits: Naive subsets tended to show greater estimated richness than memory subsets.

Donors comprised healthy HIV-negative adults lacking recent acute infections or vaccinations. Only Caucasian adults living in Nashville, Tennessee served as donors. CDR1 and CDR2 from the germline V gene are SQVTM and ANQGSEA. CDR3 length: 15 amino acids. J lost 0 bases, V lost 5 bases, and 7 bases had no gene match. This clone appeared many times. Its antigen remains unidentified. This receptor was taken from a man between 18 and 35 years old in good health. Some clones in this sample may be carry-over from other donors' samples. Material: memory CD4+ T cells from PBMCs. Subset meaning: CD45RA-negative fraction. The chain is built from TRBV29-1 and TRBJ1-1; 9 bases align to TRBD1. The CDR3 is CSVTGGWGMNTEAFF. The DNA of the CDR3 is TGCAGCGTTACAGGGGGCTGGGGGATGAACACTGAAGCTTTCTTT.